This T cell receptor (beta chain) originates from a study of glioma-infiltrating T cells. The CDR3 consists of 15 residues. The germline CDR1 and CDR2 sequences are DFQATT and SNEGSKA (reference sequence). V gave up 1 base and J gave up 3 bases; unmatched junction bases: 4. This clonotype was counted ten times or more. TCR alpha and beta CDR3 regions were amplified from RNA using iRepertoire nested multiplex PCR. For one-step reverse transcription and amplification, roughly 85-450 ng of tissue mRNA or PBMC total RNA was used. TCRdb fed the multiplex PCR reads into MiXCR, producing one record per CDR3 protein. The sample shows about 200,000 distinct CDR3 sequences, over 25% of them seen only once.

The sample taken for sequencing was glioma tissue, nonneoplastic brain tissue, or PBMCs (not recorded which). This chain uses TRBV20-1 with TRBJ2-3; TRBD2 aligns across 10 bases. This TCR was recovered from a human donor with low-grade glioma or glioblastoma, undergoing nonglioma brain surgery, or in good health (not recorded which). The CDR3 DNA reads as TGCAGTGCTAGAGGTGGTAGCGGGAGGACAGATACGCAGTATTTT. Protein sequence: CSARGGSGRTDTQYF.